This passage covers 16 T cell receptor beta chains from one sample sequenced in a study of blood T cell repertoires in COVID-19. Here immunoSEQ multiplex PCR was the method, and the copy in TCRdb shows in-frame clones only, minus some. The profile covers more than 35,000 clones, with around 80% appearing a single time and approximately 16% taken by the ten largest. The specimen was peripheral blood. The receptor set was obtained from a man aged 70 or older with acute or convalescent COVID-19.

The CDR3 bases are TGTGCCAGCAGCCCCGGGGGAAATGAGCAGTTCTTC. Encoded protein: CASSPGGNEQFF. The chain has TRBV7-9 and TRBJ2-1; the D gene is possibly TRBD2 (6 bases). CDR1 SEHNR and CDR2 FQNEAQ come from the germline V gene (reference sequence). This CDR3 contains 12 residues. V lost 5 bases and J 7 bases, leaving 9 bases between the germline ends.

This chain uses TRBV5-6 with TRBJ1-6, with TRBD1 matching 11 bases. In germline, CDR1 is SGHDT, CDR2 YYEEEE. Losses at the gene ends were 2 bases for V and 9 bases for J; bases not matched to a gene: 10. The CDR3 is 17 residues long. CDR3 DNA: TGTGCCAGCAGCTTCAGCAAGTCGGGACAGGGGGTTTCACCCCTCCACTTT. Protein product: CASSFSKSGQGVSPLHF.

This chain's CDR3 is CASSTSSGTGTAYEQYF. The CDR3 DNA sequence: TGTGCCAGCTCAACTTCCTCCGGGACAGGGACTGCCTACGAGCAGTACTTC. This chain links TRBV18 with TRBJ2-7; 9 nucleotides align to TRBD1. The CDR3 consists of 17 residues. V lost 5 bases, J lost 2 bases, and 13 bases stayed unmatched. CDR1 KGHSH and CDR2 LQKENI come from the germline V gene.

The rearrangement links TRBV5-6 to TRBJ1-2; perhaps TRBD1 as D (6 bases). V shed 4 bases and J shed 2 bases, with 12 bases lying between them. The CDR3 length is 14 residues. Germline V gives CDR1 SGHDT, CDR2 YYEEEE. CDR3 sequence: CASSARTGNYGYTF. As DNA, the CDR3 is TGTGCCAGCAGCGCCCGAACAGGGAACTATGGCTACACCTTC.

The chain combines TRBV3-1 (or the pseudogene TRBV3-2) with TRBJ1-5, with D maybe TRBD1 (5 bases). V was shortened by 1 base and J by 4 bases, with 5 bases between the two germline ends. CDR1 is LGHDT and CDR2 is YNNKEL in the germline V gene (reference sequence). This CDR3 contains 13 residues. The CDR3 region is CASSQAGNQPQHF. CDR3 DNA sequence: TGTGCCAGCAGCCAAGCAGGGAATCAGCCCCAGCATTTT.

The chain's CDR3 is CASSLDWVGTNEKLFF. The CDR3 DNA reads as TGTGCCAGCAGCTTAGACTGGGTCGGGACTAATGAAAAACTGTTTTTT. The V call is TRBV11-2, the J call TRBJ1-4, with D unclear. This CDR3 comprises 16 residues. V was pared by 0 bases and J by 2 bases, with 10 bases between. Per the germline V gene, CDR1 is SGHAT and CDR2 is FQNNGV.

Written as DNA, the CDR3 is TGTGCCAGCAGTCAGACAGGTTCAACTAATGAAAAACTGTTTTTT. This translates into CASSQTGSTNEKLFF. The gene calls are TRBV28 and TRBJ1-4; tentative D call: TRBD1 (6 bases). Germline V lookup: CDR1 MDHEN, CDR2 SYDVKM. V was clipped by 5 bases and J by 0 bases, with 10 bases between them. CDR3 size: 15 residues.

This sequence joins TRBV18 and TRBJ2-1, with TRBD1 as a possible D gene (6 bases). The CDR3 has 15 residues. Germline values: CDR1 KGHSH, CDR2 LQKENI. Trimming took 0 bases from V and 9 from J, leaving 15 bases between them. DNA of the CDR3: TGTGCCAGCTCACCACCTACGGGACAAGGTTTTGAGCAGTTCTTC. It is translated as CASSPPTGQGFEQFF. The whole variable domain, filled in from reference TRBV18 and TRBJ2-1, reads NAGVMQNPRHLVRRRGQEARLRCSPMKGHSHVYWYRQLPEEGLKFMVYLQKENIIDESGMPKERFSAEFPKEGPSILRIQQVVRGDSAAYFCASSPPTGQGFEQFFGPGTRLTVL.

This sequence joins TRBV14 and TRBJ1-1; D perhaps matches TRBD1 (6 bases). CDR3 length equals 15 residues. Trimming pared 4 bases from V and 1 base from J, leaving 13 bases between. The germline V gene encodes CDR1 SGHDN and CDR2 FVKESK. CDR3 amino acids: CASSPRVGGNTEAFF. The CDR3, as DNA: TGTGCCAGCAGCCCTAGGGTAGGGGGGAACACTGAAGCTTTCTTT.

The chain is built from TRBV5-1 and TRBJ2-6; D gene uncertain. V was clipped by 6 bases and J by 0 bases, with 13 bases between them. Germline CDR1 reads SGHRS; CDR2 reads YFSETQ. This CDR3 spans 16 amino acids. CDR3: CASNSLKNSGANVLTF. CDR3 nucleotide sequence: TGCGCCAGCAACAGCCTGAAAAACTCTGGGGCCAACGTCCTGACTTTC.

This clone is termed medium-sized. This chain connects TRBV2 to TRBJ2-7; 9 bases map to TRBD2. CDR3 size: 15 residues. V shed 7 bases, J shed 3 bases, and the junction held 10 bases outside the gene matches. Germline CDR1 is SNHLY and CDR2 is FYNNEI. CDR3 residues: CASNQLAGNFYEQYF. The CDR3 DNA reads TGTGCCAGCAACCAACTAGCGGGCAACTTCTACGAGCAGTACTTC.

The genes are TRBV30 and TRBJ2-3; 10 bases map to TRBD1. Germline assignment: CDR1 GTSNPN and CDR2 SVGIG (reference sequence). CDR3 length: 13 residues. V shed 8 bases and J 3 bases; nucleotides not matched to a gene: 5. CDR3 protein: CAGRTGGTDTQYF. The CDR3 bases are TGTGCCGGCCGGACAGGGGGAACAGATACGCAGTATTTT. The whole variable domain, filled in from reference TRBV30 and TRBJ2-3, reads SQTIHQWPATLVQPVGSPLSLECTVEGTSNPNLYWYRQAAGRGLQLLFYSVGIGQISSEVPQNLSASRPQDRQFILSSKKLLLSDSGFYLCAGRTGGTDTQYFGPGTRLTVL.

J is TRBJ1-5 and V is TRBV24-1, with 7 bases that match TRBD1. Trimming at V came to 4 bases and at J to 2 bases, leaving 4 bases not matched to a gene. This CDR3 comprises 15 residues. Germline CDR1 is KGHDR and CDR2 is SFDVKD. The CDR3 spells CATSDYDRGNQPQHF. CDR3 DNA sequence: TGTGCCACCAGTGACTACGACAGGGGCAATCAGCCCCAGCATTTT.

There are a few counts of this clone. The chain links TRBV6-5 to TRBJ2-7; possibly TRBD1 for D (6 bases). CDR1 and CDR2 (germline): MNHEY, SVGAGI. The V gene lost 5 bases and the J gene lost 5 bases, with 19 bases spanning the gap. The CDR3 is made up of 15 amino acids. The CDR3 nucleotides are TGTGCCAGCAGTCTCAGCTTGGGGGCTTTTAACGAGCAGTACTTC. It specifies CASSLSLGAFNEQYF.

V is TRBV6-2 or TRBV6-3 and J is TRBJ2-5, with 12 positions matching TRBD1. The germline CDR1 and CDR2 sequences are MNHEY and SVGEGT. CDR3 length equals 16 residues. After removal of 6 bases from V and 4 bases from J, the junction contained 9 bases not matched to a gene. This CDR3 reads CASSNGGQGARETQYF. DNA of the CDR3: TGTGCCAGCAGCAACGGGGGACAGGGGGCGAGAGAGACCCAGTACTTC.

The CDR3 loop reads CASSQAGNGYTF. CDR3 DNA sequence: TGCGCCAGCAGCCAAGCAGGGAACGGCTACACCTTC. The V gene is TRBV4-1, the J gene TRBJ1-2; TRBD1 is a possible D gene (5 bases). This CDR3 is 12 amino acids long. Trimming stripped 1 base from V and 8 bases from J, with 8 bases between. Germline V gene data show CDR1 as MGHRA and CDR2 as YSYEKL.